This record covers a single T cell receptor beta chain. What it binds is unknown. The sample is drawn from a study of T cell responses to AZD1222 COVID-19 vaccine. Study observations and caveats: Spike was spanned by vaccine-associated CD4 TCRs, which were dominant at 160-218 and 743-854. Unmutated variant regions reportedly attract nearly half of all spike-specific TCRs. Just a handful of people given AZD1222 tested seropositive at baseline.

The table came from immunoSEQ multiplex PCR; TCRdb's copy has only in-frame clones and leaves some out. Here the sample spans around 140,000 clones, 85% to 90% being singletons. Between the trimmed V and J ends, which lost 2 bases and 13 bases, there was a span of 24 bases. CDR1 and CDR2 (germline): SGHTA, FQGNSA. The CDR3 consists of 16 residues. This TCR derives from an adult in good health. The gene calls are TRBV7-2 and TRBJ2-1; D is ambiguous. The starting material was peripheral blood, obtained on day 0 of AZD1222 vaccination. The CDR3, as DNA: TGTGCCAGCAGCTTAACATCATCGGAAACTCGTCAAGAACAGTTCTTC. It is translated as CASSLTSSETRQEQFF.